This passage covers 17 T cell receptor beta chains from one sample sequenced in a study of T-cell memory formation after mild COVID-19. One entry per CDR3 protein results from TCRdb running MiXCR on the 5' RACE reads. The sample shows about 290,000 distinct CDR3 sequences, about a sixth of them seen only once. Sample: PBMCs or a T cell subset sorted from them (not recorded which). Receptor source: a young man who had mild COVID-19 (a few samples of this study predate the infection). Cell type and time point are not known.

J is TRBJ1-4 and V is TRBV4-3; 9 bases fit TRBD1. Germline CDR1 reads LGHNA; CDR2 reads YSLEER. The CDR3 runs 15 residues. V shed 8 bases, J shed 8 bases, and the junction held 12 bases outside the gene matches. CDR3 protein: CASGTGPSKREKLFF. The DNA for the CDR3 is TGCGCCAGCGGGACAGGGCCCTCCAAGAGGGAAAAACTGTTTTTT.

This clonotype was seen a handful of times. The chain couples TRBV2 to TRBJ1-5, with D possibly being TRBD1 (5 bases). Germline assignment: CDR1 SNHLY and CDR2 FYNNEI. The CDR3 covers 15 residues. The V end lost 8 bases, the J end lost 2 bases, and 16 bases lay between the germline ends. The CDR3 loop reads CASGGSPQRNQPQHF. The CDR3 nucleotides are TGTGCCAGCGGGGGGTCTCCTCAGCGCAATCAGCCCCAGCATTTT. The complete variable domain, with remaining parts taken from reference TRBV2 and TRBJ1-5, reads EPEVTQTPSHQVTQMGQEVILRCVPISNHLYFYWYRQILGQKVEFLVSFYNNEISEKSEIFDDQFSVERPDGSNFTLKIRSTKLEDSAMYFCASGGSPQRNQPQHFGDGTRLSIL.

The chain employs TRBV10-2 and TRBJ1-6, with D hard to call. V was clipped by 2 bases and J by 2 bases, with 7 bases between them. The CDR3 is 15 amino acids. The germline V gene has CDR1 WSHSY and CDR2 SAAADI. CDR3 residues: CASSERKAYNSPLHF. CDR3 sequence (DNA): TGCGCCAGCAGTGAGCGGAAGGCCTATAATTCACCCCTCCACTTT.

The chain combines TRBV4-2 with TRBJ1-5, with D possibly TRBD1 on 5 matching bases. The germline V gene encodes CDR1 LGHNA and CDR2 YNFKEQ. Trimming took off 2 bases at V and 7 bases at J, with 18 bases between the two ends. The CDR3 spans 16 residues. CDR3 sequence reads: CASSQPTSGITQPQHF. CDR3 coding DNA: TGTGCCAGCAGCCAACCTACATCAGGGATTACCCAGCCCCAGCATTTT.

The genes are TRBV2 and TRBJ2-3; D remains ambiguous. V lost 8 bases, J lost 3 bases, and 15 bases lay in between. Germline values: CDR1 SNHLY, CDR2 FYNNEI. The CDR3 spans 14 residues. DNA of the CDR3: TGTGCCAGCCGGCGGTATGGCGGAACAGATACGCAGTATTTT. This sequence encodes CASRRYGGTDTQYF.

The chain is built from TRBV4-2 and TRBJ2-1, with unresolved D. CDR3 length: 14 residues. Trimming pared 0 bases from V and 15 bases from J, leaving 18 bases between. Germline CDR1 reads LGHNA; CDR2 reads YNFKEQ. CDR3: CASSQDYSPKILFF. As DNA, the CDR3 is TGTGCCAGCAGCCAAGATTACTCCCCTAAGATTCTGTTCTTC.

The gene calls are TRBV24-1 and TRBJ2-1, with 7 bases aligning to TRBD2. This CDR3 region has 13 residues. The V segment lost 10 bases and the J segment 5 bases; nucleotides outside the gene matches: 7. Germline CDR1 is KGHDR and CDR2 is SFDVKD. The CDR3 DNA reads as TGTGCCACAGAACGGGAGGTTGACAATGAGCAGTTCTTC. Its translation: CATEREVDNEQFF.

This clonotype has only a few counts. This chain connects TRBV9 to TRBJ2-6; D gene unclear. V shed 4 bases and J shed 4 bases, with 18 bases lying between them. CDR3 length: 17 amino acids. The germline V gene encodes CDR1 SGDLS and CDR2 YYNGEE. In nucleotides, the CDR3 is TGTGCCAGCAGCCTCCGGTCGTCCCCTCTGGGGGCCAACGTCCTGACTTTC. Translated, it gives CASSLRSSPLGANVLTF.

This clonotype occurred many times. This chain links TRBV12-3 or TRBV12-4 with TRBJ1-5, with TRBD1 matching 9 bases. V shed 2 bases and J 6 bases; nucleotides not matched to a gene: 5. This CDR3 has 15 residues. The DNA for the CDR3 is TGTGCCAGCAGTTTACAGGACAGGGGTTTTCAGCCCCAGCATTTT. Protein: CASSLQDRGFQPQHF.

This clonotype was seen more than once but under ten times. The rearrangement uses TRBV20-1 and TRBJ1-2, with 7 positions matching TRBD1. Germline CDR1 and CDR2: DFQATT and SNEGSKA (reference sequence). The CDR3 extends over 13 amino acids. Unmatched junction bases numbered 6, after V lost 3 bases and J lost 5 bases. The CDR3 region is CSASDNRGYGYTF. Written as DNA, the CDR3 is TGCAGTGCTAGCGATAACAGGGGTTATGGCTACACCTTC.

The rearrangement joins TRBV7-9 to TRBJ2-1; TRBD2 matches 14 bases. The J segment lost 8 bases and the V segment lost 4 bases, leaving 16 bases of the junction unmatched. Germline CDR1 SEHNR, CDR2 FQNEAQ (reference sequence). The CDR3 runs 19 residues. The CDR3 protein is CASSSNPGWGLAGVYEQFF. Here the CDR3 DNA reads TGTGCCAGCAGCTCAAATCCTGGATGGGGACTAGCGGGGGTCTATGAGCAGTTCTTC.

The chain couples TRBV7-3 to TRBJ1-2; D may be TRBD1 (6 bases). V was pared by 4 bases and J by 8 bases, with 14 bases between. CDR1 SGHTA and CDR2 FQGTGA come from the germline V gene. CDR3 length equals 13 residues. CDR3 residues: CASSYDRNEGYTF. The CDR3 DNA reads TGTGCCAGCAGCTACGACAGGAATGAGGGCTACACCTTC.

The chain links TRBV11-2 to TRBJ2-6; 7 nucleotides match TRBD2. Germline CDR1 is SGHAT and CDR2 is FQNNGV. The junction had 10 bases not matched to a gene; V was cut back by 5 bases and J by 0 bases. The CDR3 totals 18 residues. Here the CDR3 DNA reads TGTGCCAGCAGCAGACGGGGAAGGGAGGGCTCTGGGGCCAACGTCCTGACTTTC. Translation: CASSRRGREGSGANVLTF.

This clonotype was found a few times. The CDR3 reads CASASPRRGVWGTDTQYF. The CDR3 nucleotides are TGTGCCAGCGCTTCCCCCAGGCGAGGGGTCTGGGGCACAGATACGCAGTATTTT. The rearrangement joins TRBV27 to TRBJ2-3; D possibly matches TRBD1 or TRBD2 (5 bases each). CDR3 size: 18 residues. CDR1 and CDR2 (germline): MNHEY, SMNVEV (reference sequence). V shed 8 bases and J shed 1 base, with 25 bases lying between them.

The table lists this clonotype with many counts. The chain has TRBV7-6 and TRBJ2-6; the D gene is possibly TRBD2 (6 bases). V was cut by 0 bases and J by 1 base, with 13 bases left in between. This CDR3 comprises 18 residues. Germline V gene lookup returns CDR1 SGHVS and CDR2 FNYEAQ. CDR3 residues: CASSLAGGITSGANVLTF. CDR3 in DNA: TGTGCCAGCAGCTTAGCAGGCGGGATTACATCTGGGGCCAACGTCCTGACTTTC.

This clonotype turned up a few times. The J gene is TRBJ1-1, the V gene TRBV7-8; D is uncertain. Per the germline V gene, CDR1 is SGHVS and CDR2 is FQNEAQ. V was clipped by 4 bases and J by 3 bases, with 15 bases between them. The CDR3 totals 15 residues. The CDR3 is CASSSSLRRDTEAFF. Here the CDR3 DNA reads TGTGCCAGCAGCTCCTCCTTGAGACGGGACACTGAAGCTTTCTTT. Full variable domain (remainder filled in from reference TRBV7-8 and TRBJ1-1): GAGVSQSPRYKVAKRGQDVALRCDPISGHVSLFWYQQALGQGPEFLTYFQNEAQLDKSGLPSDRFFAERPEGSVSTLKIQRTQQEDSAVYLCASSSSLRRDTEAFFGQGTRLTVV.

The gene calls are TRBV2 and TRBJ2-3, with D possibly being TRBD2 (7 bases). The germline V gene has CDR1 SNHLY and CDR2 FYNNEI. V was clipped by 3 bases and J by 4 bases, with 17 bases between them. The CDR3 spans 16 residues. CDR3 region: CASSEGGGFGADTQYF. The CDR3 DNA follows: TGTGCCAGCAGTGAGGGAGGGGGGTTCGGCGCAGATACGCAGTATTTT.